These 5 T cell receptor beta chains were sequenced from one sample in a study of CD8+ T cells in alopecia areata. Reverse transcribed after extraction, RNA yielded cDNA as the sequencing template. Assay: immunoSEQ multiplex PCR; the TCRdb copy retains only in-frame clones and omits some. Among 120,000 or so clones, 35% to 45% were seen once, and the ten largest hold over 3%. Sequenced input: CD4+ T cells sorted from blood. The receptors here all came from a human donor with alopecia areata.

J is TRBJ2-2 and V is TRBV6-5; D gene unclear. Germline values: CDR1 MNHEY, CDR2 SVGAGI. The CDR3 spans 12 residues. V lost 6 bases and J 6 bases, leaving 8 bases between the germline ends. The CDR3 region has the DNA TGTGCCAGCAGACCCTTCGCCGGGGAGCTGTTTTTT. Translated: CASRPFAGELFF.

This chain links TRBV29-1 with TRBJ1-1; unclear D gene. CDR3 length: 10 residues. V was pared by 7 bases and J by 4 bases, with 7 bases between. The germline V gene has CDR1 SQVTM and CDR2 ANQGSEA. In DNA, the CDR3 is TGCAGCGCAGAATTCACTGAAGCTTTCTTT. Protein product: CSAEFTEAFF. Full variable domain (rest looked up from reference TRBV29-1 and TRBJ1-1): SAVISQKPSRDICQRGTSLTIQCQVDSQVTMMFWYRQQPGQSLTLIATANQGSEATYESGFVIDKFPISRPNLTFSTLTVSNMSPEDSSIYLCSAEFTEAFFGQGTRLTVV.

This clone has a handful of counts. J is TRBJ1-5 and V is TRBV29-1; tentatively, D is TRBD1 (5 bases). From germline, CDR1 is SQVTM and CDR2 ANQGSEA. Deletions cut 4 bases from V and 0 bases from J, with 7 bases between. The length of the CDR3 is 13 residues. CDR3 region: CSVARGSNQPQHF. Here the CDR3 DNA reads TGCAGCGTTGCGAGGGGTAGCAATCAGCCCCAGCATTTT.

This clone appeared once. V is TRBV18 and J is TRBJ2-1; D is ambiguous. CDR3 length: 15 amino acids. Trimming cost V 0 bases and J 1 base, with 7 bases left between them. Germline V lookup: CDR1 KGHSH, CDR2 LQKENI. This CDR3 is CASSPPSVSYNEQFF. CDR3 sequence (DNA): TGTGCCAGCTCACCACCGTCGGTATCCTACAATGAGCAGTTCTTC.

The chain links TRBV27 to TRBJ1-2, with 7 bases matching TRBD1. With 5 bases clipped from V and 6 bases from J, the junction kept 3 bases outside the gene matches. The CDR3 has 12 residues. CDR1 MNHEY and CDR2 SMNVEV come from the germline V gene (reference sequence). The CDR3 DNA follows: TGTGCCAGCAGTGGACAGGAGCATGGCTACACCTTC. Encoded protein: CASSGQEHGYTF.